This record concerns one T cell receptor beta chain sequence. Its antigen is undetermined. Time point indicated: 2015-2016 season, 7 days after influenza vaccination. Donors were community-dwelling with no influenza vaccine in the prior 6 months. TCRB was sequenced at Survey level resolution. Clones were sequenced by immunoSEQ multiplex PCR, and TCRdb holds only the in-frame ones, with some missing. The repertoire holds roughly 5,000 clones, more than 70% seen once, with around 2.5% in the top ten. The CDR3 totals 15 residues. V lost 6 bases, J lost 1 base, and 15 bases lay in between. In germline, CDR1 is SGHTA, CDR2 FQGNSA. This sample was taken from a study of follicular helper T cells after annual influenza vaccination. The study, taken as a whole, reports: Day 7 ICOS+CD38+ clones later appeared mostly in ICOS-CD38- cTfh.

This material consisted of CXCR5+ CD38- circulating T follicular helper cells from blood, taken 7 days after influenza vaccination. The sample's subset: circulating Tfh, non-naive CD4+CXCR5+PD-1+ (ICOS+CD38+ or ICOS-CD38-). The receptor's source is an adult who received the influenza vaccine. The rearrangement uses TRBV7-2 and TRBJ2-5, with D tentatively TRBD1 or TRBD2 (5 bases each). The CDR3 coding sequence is TGTGCCAGCAGGGCAGGGCTAGCCCGCCAAGAGACCCAGTACTTC. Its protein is CASRAGLARQETQYF.